Below are 27 T cell receptor beta chains sequenced from a single sample in a study of blood T cell repertoires in COVID-19. Libraries were prepared by immunoSEQ multiplex PCR; TCRdb keeps only in-frame clonotypes and omits some of them. This sample has nearly 350,000 clones, with around 87% found just once. The sequenced sample consisted of peripheral blood. The source is a woman aged 45-65 years with COVID-19, enrolled during active disease.

The table lists this clone with a count of one. J is TRBJ1-5 and V is TRBV6-5, with TRBD1 as a possible D gene (5 bases). The germline V gene encodes CDR1 MNHEY and CDR2 SVGAGI. Trimming removed 6 bases from V and 0 bases from J, with 6 bases in between. The CDR3 is 13 amino acids. The DNA for the CDR3 is TGTGCCAGCAGGGGGGGTAGCAATCAGCCCCAGCATTTT. It codes for CASRGGSNQPQHF.

This chain links TRBV19 with TRBJ2-1, with D possibly being TRBD2 (6 bases). Germline CDR1 and CDR2: LNHDA and SQIVND (reference sequence). The CDR3 spans 13 residues. V lost 5 bases and J 7 bases, leaving 12 bases between the germline ends. Here the CDR3 reads CASSPGLGNEQFF. The CDR3 DNA reads as TGTGCCAGTAGTCCGGGACTGGGGAATGAGCAGTTCTTC.

V is TRBV7-6 and J is TRBJ2-2; TRBD1 is a possible D gene (5 bases). V gave up 1 base and J gave up 5 bases, with 14 bases separating them. This CDR3 is built from 16 residues. Germline CDR1 reads SGHVS; CDR2 reads FNYEAQ. The CDR3 sequence: CASSLGTPHRTGELFF. CDR3 DNA sequence: TGTGCCAGCAGCTTAGGGACCCCCCACAGGACCGGGGAGCTGTTTTTT.

The rearrangement joins TRBV19 to TRBJ2-4; possible D gene TRBD2, 7 bases. The length of the CDR3 is 15 residues. Germline assignment: CDR1 LNHDA and CDR2 SQIVND (reference sequence). V was shortened by 7 bases and J by 7 bases, with 20 bases between the two germline ends. CDR3 bases: TGTGCCAGTAACCTCGGGAGGCAGGGGATGAACATTCAGTACTTC. It translates to CASNLGRQGMNIQYF.

This chain uses TRBV6-5 with TRBJ1-1, with 7 bases that match TRBD1. CDR1 is MNHEY and CDR2 is SVGAGI in the germline V gene. The CDR3 sequence is 13 residues long. The V and J ends lost 2 bases and 6 bases, in that order; junction bases with no gene match: 3. The DNA of the CDR3 is TGTGCCAGCAGTTACGATGGGACAGCTGAAGCTTTCTTT. It codes for CASSYDGTAEAFF.

CDR3 residues: CASIRDRNSPLHF. CDR3 in DNA: TGTGCCAGCATTAGGGACAGGAATTCACCCCTCCACTTT. The gene calls are TRBV6-5 and TRBJ1-6, with 8 bases that match TRBD1. V shed 7 bases and J 7 bases; nucleotides not matched to a gene: 3. The CDR3 spans 13 residues. From germline, CDR1 is MNHEY and CDR2 SVGAGI.

The J gene is TRBJ2-1, the V gene TRBV6-5, with no clear D. The CDR3 length is 12 residues. Germline CDR1 and CDR2: MNHEY and SVGAGI. The ends were cut back, 7 bases at V and 5 bases at J, with 9 bases in the middle. CDR3 coding DNA: TGTGCCAGCAATCTGAACAACAATGAGCAGTTCTTC. This gives the protein CASNLNNNEQFF.

The chain joins TRBV6-5 to TRBJ1-1, with 9 bases matching TRBD1. The V segment lost 3 bases and the J segment 5 bases; nucleotides outside the gene matches: 7. CDR3 length: 15 amino acids. Germline CDR1 MNHEY, CDR2 SVGAGI. The CDR3 region is CASSYPGQGYTEAFF. The CDR3 DNA is TGTGCCAGCAGTTATCCGGGACAGGGTTATACTGAAGCTTTCTTT.

The chain recombines TRBV18 with TRBJ2-7, with D perhaps TRBD2 (5 bases). V was clipped by 3 bases and J by 0 bases, with 9 bases between them. The CDR3 is 14 residues long. Germline V gene lookup returns CDR1 KGHSH and CDR2 LQKENI. CDR3 DNA: TGTGCCAGCTCACCGTTGGAGGACTCCTACGAGCAGTACTTC. Translated: CASSPLEDSYEQYF.

CDR3 residues: CASSWKQGGGETQYF. In DNA form, the CDR3 reads TGTGCCAGCAGCTGGAAACAGGGTGGGGGAGAGACCCAGTACTTC. This rearrangement joins TRBV5-4 to TRBJ2-5; maybe TRBD1 (6 bases). The CDR3 spans 15 residues. V was trimmed by 3 bases and J by 4 bases, leaving 16 bases between them. CDR1 and CDR2 (germline): SGHNT, YYREEE (reference sequence).

The V gene is TRBV11-2, the J gene TRBJ2-7; 12 nucleotides agree with TRBD1. V lost 5 bases and J lost 4; bases outside the gene matches: 6. Germline V gives CDR1 SGHAT, CDR2 FQNNGV. The CDR3 consists of 15 residues. The CDR3 here is CASSARDRGLYEQYF. CDR3 DNA: TGTGCCAGCAGCGCTCGGGACAGGGGGCTTTACGAGCAGTACTTC.

J is TRBJ1-1 and V is TRBV29-1; weak D call: TRBD1 (6 bases). The V end was cut by 4 bases, the J end by 9 bases, with 15 bases between. Germline CDR1 and CDR2: SQVTM and ANQGSEA. The CDR3 spans 12 residues. CDR3 protein: CSVGWSGAKAFF. CDR3 DNA: TGCAGCGTTGGTTGGTCAGGGGCTAAAGCTTTCTTT.

V and J are TRBV7-8 and TRBJ1-2, with 8 bases aligning to TRBD1. The CDR3 spans 16 residues. Germline V gene data show CDR1 as SGHVS and CDR2 as FQNEAQ. V trimming: 8 bases; J trimming: 13 bases; junction bases outside the gene matches: 24. The DNA of the CDR3 is TGTGCCAGCGCCAACCCCACGGGGACAGGAGATATAATGAGCACCTTC. Protein: CASANPTGTGDIMSTF.

This chain joins TRBV24-1 and TRBJ2-7; perhaps TRBD1 as D (5 bases). Germline V gene sequence: CDR1 KGHDR, CDR2 SFDVKD. Trimming shortened V by 8 bases and J by 2 bases, and 15 bases separated the two germline ends. CDR3 length equals 14 residues. CDR3 in DNA: TGTGCCACCATTCAAGACAGACAGACCTACGAGCAGTACTTC. It codes for CATIQDRQTYEQYF.

This clone appeared once. This sequence joins TRBV18 and TRBJ2-7; tentatively, D is TRBD1 (5 bases). CDR3 length equals 14 residues. In germline, CDR1 is KGHSH, CDR2 LQKENI. Between the trimmed V and J ends, which lost 2 bases and 8 bases, there was a span of 16 bases. CDR3: CASSPALRDSKQYF. CDR3 nucleotide sequence: TGTGCCAGCTCACCAGCTCTGCGAGACAGTAAGCAGTACTTC. Full variable domain (outside the CDR3, taken from reference TRBV18 and TRBJ2-7): NAGVMQNPRHLVRRRGQEARLRCSPMKGHSHVYWYRQLPEEGLKFMVYLQKENIIDESGMPKERFSAEFPKEGPSILRIQQVVRGDSAAYFCASSPALRDSKQYFGPGTRLTVT.

The V and J genes are TRBV23-1 and TRBJ1-5; 8 bases line up with TRBD1. TRBV23-1 is treated as an ORF (open reading frame) with a function not yet certain. The ends lost 3 bases at V and 0 bases at J; junction bases unmatched: 10. This CDR3 contains 18 residues. Here the CDR3 reads CASSHPTGVGYSNQPQHF. The CDR3 coding sequence is TGCGCCAGCAGTCACCCGACAGGGGTGGGGTATAGCAATCAGCCCCAGCATTTT.

V usage is TRBV6-5 and J usage is TRBJ1-1, with a possible D match to TRBD1 (5 bases). Germline CDR1 reads MNHEY; CDR2 reads SVGAGI. This CDR3 spans 15 amino acids. The V end lost 0 bases, the J end lost 2 bases, and 10 bases lay between the germline ends. The CDR3 sequence: CASSYSNQGNTEAFF. CDR3 DNA: TGTGCCAGCAGTTACTCGAATCAGGGAAACACTGAAGCTTTCTTT.

The gene calls are TRBV4-2 and TRBJ1-5; the D gene is possibly TRBD1 (6 bases). Germline CDR1 is LGHNA and CDR2 is YNFKEQ. V dropped 1 base and J dropped 9 bases, with 19 bases sitting between them. The CDR3 is made up of 16 amino acids. CDR3 bases: TGTGCCAGCAGCCAAGCCCTCGGACGGGCACAGGGGCCCCAGCATTTT. This translates into CASSQALGRAQGPQHF.

V is TRBV5-4 and J is TRBJ2-1, with D possibly matching TRBD2 (5 bases). CDR3 length equals 16 residues. The V end lost 3 bases, the J end lost 8 bases, and 21 bases lay between the germline ends. CDR1 and CDR2 from the germline V gene are SGHNT and YYREEE (reference sequence). CDR3 amino acids: CASSSASGMHRDEQFF. In nucleotides, the CDR3 is TGTGCCAGCAGCTCTGCCTCCGGGATGCATCGGGATGAGCAGTTCTTC.

The chain uses TRBV6-5 and TRBJ2-7; maybe TRBD1 (5 bases). Germline V CDR1 and CDR2: MNHEY, SVGAGI. The CDR3 is made up of 14 amino acids. V lost 6 bases and J lost 3, with 15 bases in between. CDR3 sequence reads: CASSPREGVYEQYF. The CDR3 DNA reads TGTGCCAGCAGCCCCAGGGAAGGGGTCTACGAGCAGTACTTC.

Here the CDR3 DNA reads TGTGCCAGCAGCCAACGGGGGGTTTTAACGAACACTGAAGCTTTCTTT. Translated, it gives CASSQRGVLTNTEAFF. This chain joins TRBV14 and TRBJ1-1; D possibly corresponds to TRBD1 (5 bases). Trimming took off 2 bases at V and 1 base at J, with 14 bases between the two ends. The germline gives CDR1 SGHDN, CDR2 FVKESK. The CDR3 totals 16 residues. Full variable domain (remainder filled in from reference TRBV14 and TRBJ1-1): EAGVTQFPSHSVIEKGQTVTLRCDPISGHDNLYWYRRVMGKEIKFLLHFVKESKQDESGMPNNRFLAERTGGTYSTLKVQPAELEDSGVYFCASSQRGVLTNTEAFFGQGTRLTVV.

This chain connects TRBV7-6 to TRBJ2-5; D remains unclear. The germline CDR1 and CDR2 sequences are SGHVS and FNYEAQ. This CDR3 contains 13 residues. V lost 1 base, J lost 1 base, and 4 bases lay in between. Written as DNA, the CDR3 is TGTGCCAGCAGCTTAGGCAGCCAAGAGACCCAGTACTTC. Amino acid sequence: CASSLGSQETQYF.

The chain carries TRBV6-6 and TRBJ2-7; 7 positions match TRBD2. The germline CDR1 and CDR2 sequences are MNHNY and SVGAGI (reference sequence). This CDR3 comprises 12 residues. J gave up 5 bases and V 6 bases, and 4 bases lay outside the gene matches. Written as DNA, the CDR3 is TGTGCCAGCAGGACCACTAGCGACGAGCAGTACTTC. Its translation is CASRTTSDEQYF.

The J gene is TRBJ1-2, the V gene TRBV5-1; maybe TRBD1 (6 bases). With 4 bases removed from V and 1 base from J, the gap between germline ends came to 8 bases. This CDR3 region has 13 residues. Germline V gives CDR1 SGHRS, CDR2 YFSETQ. CDR3 sequence reads: CASSTDSNYGYTF. DNA for the CDR3: TGCGCCAGCAGCACGGACAGTAACTATGGCTACACCTTC.

The genes are TRBV12-3 or TRBV12-4 and TRBJ1-2; TRBD1 matches 9 bases. The CDR3 loop spans 13 amino acids. J was trimmed by 3 bases and V by 8 bases; bases with no gene match: 4. The CDR3 is CASGWTGDYGYTF. The CDR3 nucleotides are TGTGCCAGCGGGTGGACAGGGGACTATGGCTACACCTTC.

This sequence joins TRBV2 and TRBJ1-1; D is undetermined. V lost 2 bases and J lost 1, with 8 bases in between. This CDR3 spans 14 amino acids. Germline V lookup: CDR1 SNHLY, CDR2 FYNNEI. As DNA, the CDR3 is TGTGCCAGCAGTGAACACTCAGGGAACACTGAAGCTTTCTTT. Translated, it gives CASSEHSGNTEAFF.

The V gene is TRBV19, the J gene TRBJ1-3; 8 bases are a match to TRBD1. CDR3 length: 15 residues. Per the germline V gene, CDR1 is LNHDA and CDR2 is SQIVND (reference sequence). Losses at the gene ends were 8 bases for V and 0 bases for J; bases not matched to a gene: 6. This CDR3 is CASSRGPHSGNTIYF. The CDR3 DNA reads TGTGCCAGTTCCAGGGGGCCCCACTCTGGAAACACCATATATTTT.